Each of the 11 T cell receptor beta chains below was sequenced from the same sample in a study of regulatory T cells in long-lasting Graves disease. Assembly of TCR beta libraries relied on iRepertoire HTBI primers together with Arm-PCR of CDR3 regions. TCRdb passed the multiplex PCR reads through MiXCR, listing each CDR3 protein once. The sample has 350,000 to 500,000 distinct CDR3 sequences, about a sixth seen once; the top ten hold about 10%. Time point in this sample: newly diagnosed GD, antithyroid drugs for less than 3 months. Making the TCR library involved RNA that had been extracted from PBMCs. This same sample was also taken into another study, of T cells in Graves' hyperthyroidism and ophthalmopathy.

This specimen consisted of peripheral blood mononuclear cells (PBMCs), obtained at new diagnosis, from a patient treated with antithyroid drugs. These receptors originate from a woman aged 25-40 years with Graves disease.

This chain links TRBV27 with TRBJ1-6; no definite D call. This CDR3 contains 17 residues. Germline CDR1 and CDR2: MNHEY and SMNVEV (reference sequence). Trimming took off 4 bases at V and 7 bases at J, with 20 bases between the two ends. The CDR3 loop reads CASSSFPLLGGNSPLHF. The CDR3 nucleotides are TGTGCCAGCAGTTCTTTCCCCCTACTTGGAGGGAATTCACCCCTCCACTTT.

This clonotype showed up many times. This chain's CDR3 is CSAAGRGRVPYEQYF. The DNA for the CDR3 is TGCAGCGCAGCAGGGAGGGGGCGAGTCCCCTACGAGCAGTACTTC. The V call is TRBV29-1, the J call TRBJ2-7, with D possibly being TRBD1 or TRBD2 (7 bases each). Trimming shortened V by 7 bases and J by 2 bases, and 21 bases separated the two germline ends. CDR3 length: 15 amino acids. Germline CDR1 SQVTM, CDR2 ANQGSEA.

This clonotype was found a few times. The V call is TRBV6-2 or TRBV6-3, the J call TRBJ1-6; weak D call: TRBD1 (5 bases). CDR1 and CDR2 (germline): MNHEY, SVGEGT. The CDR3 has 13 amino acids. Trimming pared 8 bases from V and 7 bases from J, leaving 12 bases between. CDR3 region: CASQGDPNSPLHF. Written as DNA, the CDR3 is TGTGCCAGCCAGGGCGACCCCAATTCACCCCTCCACTTT.

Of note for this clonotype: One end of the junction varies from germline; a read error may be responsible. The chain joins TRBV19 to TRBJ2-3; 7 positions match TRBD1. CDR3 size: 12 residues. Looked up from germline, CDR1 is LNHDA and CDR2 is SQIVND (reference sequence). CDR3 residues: CASSAGTATQYF. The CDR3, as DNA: TGTGCCAGTAGTGCCGGGACAGCTACGCAGTATTTT.

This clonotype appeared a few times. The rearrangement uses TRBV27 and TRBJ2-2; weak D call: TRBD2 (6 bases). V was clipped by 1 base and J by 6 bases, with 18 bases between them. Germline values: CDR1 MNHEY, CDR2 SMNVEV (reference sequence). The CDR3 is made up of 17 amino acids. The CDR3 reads CASSLLSREYRPGELFF. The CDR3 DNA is TGTGCCAGCAGTTTATTGTCCCGGGAGTATCGGCCCGGGGAGCTGTTTTTT.

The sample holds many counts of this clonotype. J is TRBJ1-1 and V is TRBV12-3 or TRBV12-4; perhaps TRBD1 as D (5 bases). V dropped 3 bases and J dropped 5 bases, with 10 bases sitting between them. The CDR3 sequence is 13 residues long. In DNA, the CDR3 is TGTGCCAGCAGTTTGACAGCGGGAACTGAAGCTTTCTTT. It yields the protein CASSLTAGTEAFF.

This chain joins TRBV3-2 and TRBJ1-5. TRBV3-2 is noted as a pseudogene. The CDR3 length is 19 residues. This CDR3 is CASSQDSRRGGLDNQPQHF. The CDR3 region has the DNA TGTGCCAGCAGCCAAGATTCTAGGAGGGGAGGGCTAGACAATCAGCCCCAGCATTTT.

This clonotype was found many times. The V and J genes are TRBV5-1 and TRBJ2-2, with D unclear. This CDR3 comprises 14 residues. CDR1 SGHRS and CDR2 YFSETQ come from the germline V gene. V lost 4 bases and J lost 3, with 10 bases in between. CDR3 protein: CASSQDGDTGELFF. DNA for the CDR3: TGCGCCAGCAGCCAGGACGGTGACACCGGGGAGCTGTTTTTT.

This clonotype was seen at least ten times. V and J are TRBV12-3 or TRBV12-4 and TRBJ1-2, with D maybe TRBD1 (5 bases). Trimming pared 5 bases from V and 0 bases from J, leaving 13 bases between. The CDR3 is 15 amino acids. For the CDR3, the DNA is TGTGCCAGCAGTCCCCGGGGCGCATCTAACTATGGCTACACCTTC. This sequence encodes CASSPRGASNYGYTF.

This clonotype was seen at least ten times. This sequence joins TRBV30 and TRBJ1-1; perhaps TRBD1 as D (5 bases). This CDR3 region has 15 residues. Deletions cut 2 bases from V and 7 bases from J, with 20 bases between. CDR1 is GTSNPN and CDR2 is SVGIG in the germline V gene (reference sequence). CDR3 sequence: CAWSPRGGKAHEAFF. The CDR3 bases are TGTGCCTGGAGTCCCCGGGGGGGGAAAGCTCATGAAGCTTTCTTT.

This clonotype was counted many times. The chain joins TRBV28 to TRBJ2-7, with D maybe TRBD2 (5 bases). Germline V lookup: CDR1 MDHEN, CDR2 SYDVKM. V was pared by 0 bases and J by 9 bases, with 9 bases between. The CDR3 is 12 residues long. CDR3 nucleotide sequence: TGTGCCAGCAGTTTATGGCTTCGGGGGCAGTACTTC. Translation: CASSLWLRGQYF.